This T cell receptor (beta chain) was sequenced in a study of T cell repertoires in ileal Crohn's disease. Points from the study as a whole: Clonality above 26.8% at surgery always came with endoscopic recurrence.

The V gene's germline CDR1 is DFQATT and CDR2 SNEGSKA (reference sequence). The CDR3 loop spans 11 amino acids. Sequenced by immunoSEQ multiplex PCR; TCRdb stores in-frame clones only, minus some. The sample lists around 4,500 clones, about 80% seen once, with roughly 15% in the top ten. Remarks on this clone: Its antigen is not identified.

The sequence was obtained from an adult with Crohn's disease. The sequencing sample was made of ileal tissue. The V gene is TRBV20-1, the J gene TRBJ1-1, with a possible D match to TRBD1 (6 bases). CDR3 sequence reads: CRVAGATEAFF. DNA of the CDR3: TGCAGGGTCGCGGGGGCTACTGAAGCTTTCTTT.